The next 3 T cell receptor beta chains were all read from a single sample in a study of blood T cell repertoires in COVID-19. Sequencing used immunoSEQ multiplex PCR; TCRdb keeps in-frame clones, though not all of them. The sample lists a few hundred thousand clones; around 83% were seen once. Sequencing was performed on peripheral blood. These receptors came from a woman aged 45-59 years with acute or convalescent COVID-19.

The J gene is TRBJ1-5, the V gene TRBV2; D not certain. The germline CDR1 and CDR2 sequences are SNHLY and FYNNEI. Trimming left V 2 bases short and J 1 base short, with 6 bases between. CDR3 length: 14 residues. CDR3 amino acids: CASSETISNQPQHF. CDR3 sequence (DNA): TGTGCCAGCAGTGAAACAATCAGCAATCAGCCCCAGCATTTT.

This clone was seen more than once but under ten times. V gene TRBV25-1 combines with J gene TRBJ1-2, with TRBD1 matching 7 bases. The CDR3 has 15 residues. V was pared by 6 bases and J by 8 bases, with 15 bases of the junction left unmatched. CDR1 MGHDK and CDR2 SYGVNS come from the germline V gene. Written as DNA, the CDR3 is TGTGCCAGCAGCCACCCGGGACAGATTAATCCCGGCTACACCTTC. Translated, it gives CASSHPGQINPGYTF.

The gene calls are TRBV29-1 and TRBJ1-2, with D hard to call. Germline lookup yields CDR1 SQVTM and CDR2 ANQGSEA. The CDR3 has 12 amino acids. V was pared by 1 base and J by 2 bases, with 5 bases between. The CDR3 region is CSVEGRNYGYTF. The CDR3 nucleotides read TGCAGCGTTGAAGGGCGGAACTATGGCTACACCTTC.